The 18 T cell receptor beta chains below were found in one sample sequenced in a study of cytomegalovirus exposure and HLA in healthy donors. With 60 Vbeta and 13 Jbeta primers, the PCR was carried out. Produced via immunoSEQ multiplex PCR; TCRdb's table is partial and in-frame only. With fewer than 75,000 clones in the sample, the ten largest clones hold roughly 15%. The sample consisted of PBMCs. These receptor sequences come from a boy aged 5-17 years in good health and CMV-seronegative.

The chain is built from TRBV6-5 and TRBJ1-4; 7 nucleotides line up with TRBD1. V lost 6 bases to trimming and J lost 6 bases; unmatched junction nucleotides: 7. The CDR3 has 14 amino acids. CDR1 and CDR2 from the germline V gene are MNHEY and SVGAGI. The CDR3, as DNA: TGTGCCAGCAGCCACACCCAGGGGGATGAAAAACTGTTTTTT. Translated, it gives CASSHTQGDEKLFF.

V gene TRBV6-5 combines with J gene TRBJ1-4, with TRBD1 identical over 9 bases. Germline V gene data show CDR1 as MNHEY and CDR2 as SVGAGI. V lost 6 bases and J lost 6; bases outside the gene matches: 8. The CDR3 spans 15 residues. The CDR3 is CASSRPGQGDEKLFF. Written as DNA, the CDR3 is TGTGCCAGCAGCCGACCGGGACAGGGAGATGAAAAACTGTTTTTT.

The chain couples TRBV11-3 to TRBJ2-1; the D gene is possibly TRBD2 (5 bases). Trimming pared 2 bases from V and 9 bases from J, leaving 23 bases between. Germline values: CDR1 SGHNT, CDR2 YENEEA. This CDR3 is built from 17 residues. In DNA form, the CDR3 reads TGTGCCAGCAGCTTAAGCTTCCGGCTAGGAGGTACGGGTGAGCAGTTCTTC. It specifies CASSLSFRLGGTGEQFF.

The chain has TRBV4-2 and TRBJ2-7; 7 nucleotides agree with TRBD1. From germline, CDR1 is LGHNA and CDR2 YNFKEQ. The CDR3 covers 15 residues. The V segment lost 0 bases and the J segment 3 bases; nucleotides outside the gene matches: 5. The chain's CDR3 is CASSQDPGGSYEQYF. DNA for the CDR3: TGTGCCAGCAGCCAAGATCCAGGGGGTAGCTACGAGCAGTACTTC.

The gene calls are TRBV6-1 and TRBJ1-1; TRBD1 might be the D (6 bases). The CDR3 consists of 15 residues. V shed 3 bases and J shed 5 bases, with 16 bases lying between them. In germline, CDR1 is MNHNS, CDR2 SASEGT. This chain's CDR3 is CASSDQDRLSTEAFF. The CDR3, as DNA: TGTGCCAGCAGTGACCAAGACAGGTTGAGTACTGAAGCTTTCTTT.

The chain recombines TRBV25-1 with TRBJ2-7, with D tentatively TRBD2 (5 bases). CDR3 length: 13 amino acids. The ends were cut back, 7 bases at V and 2 bases at J, with 12 bases in the middle. The V gene's germline CDR1 is MGHDK and CDR2 SYGVNS. The CDR3 DNA is TGTGCCAGCACCCTTGCCGGGACCTACGAGCAGTACTTC. Translated, it gives CASTLAGTYEQYF.

This chain links TRBV19 with TRBJ2-2; 7 nucleotides agree with TRBD2. Germline values: CDR1 LNHDA, CDR2 SQIVND (reference sequence). J gave up 4 bases and V 3 bases, and 8 bases lay outside the gene matches. The CDR3 is 16 residues long. In nucleotides, the CDR3 is TGTGCCAGTAGTATCCTGGGCGGGGGATCCACCGGGGAGCTGTTTTTT. Translating gives CASSILGGGSTGELFF.

This sequence joins TRBV25-1 and TRBJ1-1, with D perhaps matching TRBD1 (6 bases). The CDR3 loop spans 11 amino acids. Germline-derived CDR1 and CDR2 are MGHDK and SYGVNS. V gave up 8 bases and J gave up 7 bases, with 11 bases separating them. CDR3 region: CASGRGYEAFF. The CDR3 DNA reads TGTGCCAGCGGGAGGGGGTATGAAGCTTTCTTT.

The chain carries TRBV11-3 and TRBJ2-5; 7 positions match TRBD1. The DNA end is a closer match to TRBJ2-7, so the J assignment may be wrong. Germline CDR1 SGHNT, CDR2 YENEEA. The CDR3 contains 15 residues. The DNA of the CDR3 is TGTGCCAGCAGCTCTAAGACAGGGACCCACTACGAGCAGTACTTC. Its protein is CASSSKTGTHYEQYF.

The chain uses TRBV2 and TRBJ1-4, with 9 bases identical to TRBD1. The trim removed 3 bases at V and 7 bases at J, leaving 12 bases unmatched. In germline, CDR1 is SNHLY, CDR2 FYNNEI. This CDR3 spans 17 amino acids. The CDR3 region has the DNA TGTGCCAGCAGTGAGGAAGGCGGGACAGGGAGTTTTGAAAAACTGTTTTTT. This codes for CASSEEGGTGSFEKLFF.

The V call is TRBV19, the J call TRBJ1-2; the D is unclear. V lost 0 bases and J lost 2, with 7 bases in between. The CDR3 totals 14 residues. The V gene's germline CDR1 is LNHDA and CDR2 SQIVND (reference sequence). The CDR3 region is CASSIDRRNYGYTF. The CDR3 nucleotides are TGTGCCAGTAGTATAGATCGCAGGAACTATGGCTACACCTTC.

The rearrangement links TRBV6-5 to TRBJ1-2; maybe TRBD1 (6 bases). Germline V gene data show CDR1 as MNHEY and CDR2 as SVGAGI. This CDR3 contains 13 residues. With 2 bases removed from V and 8 bases from J, the gap between germline ends came to 12 bases. DNA of the CDR3: TGTGCCAGCAGTTACACAGGGTTGAGAGGCTACACCTTC. Its protein is CASSYTGLRGYTF.

The chain carries TRBV4-1 and TRBJ1-4, with D unclear. Trimming removed 4 bases from V and 6 bases from J, with 9 bases in between. Germline CDR1 reads MGHRA; CDR2 reads YSYEKL. The CDR3 covers 13 residues. The chain's CDR3 is CASSLTGYEKLFF. As DNA, the CDR3 is TGCGCCAGCAGCCTTACGGGTTATGAAAAACTGTTTTTT.

Regarding this clone: An end of the junction differs from the germline gene, which may be a read error. The chain combines TRBV2 with TRBJ1-2, with D perhaps matching TRBD1 (5 bases). Germline CDR1 reads SNHLY; CDR2 reads FYNNEI. The length of the CDR3 is 15 residues. CDR3 amino acids: CASSVTQGSNYGYIF. CDR3 DNA: TGTGCCAGCAGTGTAACCCAGGGATCTAACTATGGCTACATCTTC.

The chain recombines TRBV18 with TRBJ2-2; the D is unclear. The CDR3 covers 15 residues. Germline values: CDR1 KGHSH, CDR2 LQKENI. V lost 5 bases, J lost 4 bases, and 14 bases lay in between. CDR3 amino acids: CASSVKGAVTGELFF. The CDR3 coding sequence is TGTGCCAGCTCAGTAAAAGGAGCCGTCACCGGGGAGCTGTTTTTT.

The chain employs TRBV10-3 and TRBJ2-3, with D possibly matching TRBD1 (5 bases). The germline gives CDR1 ENHRY, CDR2 SYGVKD. The CDR3 loop spans 15 amino acids. Trimming shortened V by 4 bases and J by 0 bases, and 11 bases separated the two germline ends. The CDR3 DNA reads as TGTGCCATCAGTGTAGTCCAGGGCAGCACAGATACGCAGTATTTT. It encodes CAISVVQGSTDTQYF.

J is TRBJ1-2 and V is TRBV19; no reliable D call. The CDR3 is 11 residues long. Trimming removed 5 bases from V and 8 bases from J, with 9 bases in between. CDR1 is LNHDA, CDR2 SQIVND, per germline (reference sequence). CDR3 DNA sequence: TGTGCCAGTAGTTGGGCCCGGGGCTACACCTTC. Translated, it gives CASSWARGYTF.

This chain links TRBV9 with TRBJ1-6; D not certain. The CDR3 runs 15 residues. V lost 0 bases, J lost 7 bases, and 11 bases lay in between. The germline V gene has CDR1 SGDLS and CDR2 YYNGEE. CDR3 residues: CASSVGGNMNSPLHF. CDR3 DNA sequence: TGTGCCAGCAGCGTAGGAGGGAATATGAATTCACCCCTCCACTTT.